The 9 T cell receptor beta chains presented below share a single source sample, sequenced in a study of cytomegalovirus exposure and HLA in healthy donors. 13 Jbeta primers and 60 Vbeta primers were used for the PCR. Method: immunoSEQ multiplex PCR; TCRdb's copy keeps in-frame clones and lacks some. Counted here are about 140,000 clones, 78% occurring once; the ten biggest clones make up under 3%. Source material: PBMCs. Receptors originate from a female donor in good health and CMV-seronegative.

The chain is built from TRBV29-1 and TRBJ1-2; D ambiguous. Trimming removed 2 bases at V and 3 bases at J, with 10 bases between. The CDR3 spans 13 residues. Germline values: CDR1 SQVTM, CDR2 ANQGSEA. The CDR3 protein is CSVESHEDYGYTF. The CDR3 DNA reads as TGCAGCGTTGAATCTCACGAGGACTATGGCTACACCTTC.

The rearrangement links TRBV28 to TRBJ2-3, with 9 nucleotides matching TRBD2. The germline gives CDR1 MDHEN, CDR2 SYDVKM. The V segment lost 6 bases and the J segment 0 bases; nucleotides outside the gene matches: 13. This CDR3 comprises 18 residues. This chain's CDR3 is CASSRFLAGNTSTDTQYF. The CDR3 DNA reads TGTGCCAGCAGCCGTTTCCTAGCGGGGAATACTAGCACAGATACGCAGTATTTT. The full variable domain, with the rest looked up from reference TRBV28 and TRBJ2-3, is DVKVTQSSRYLVKRTGEKVFLECVQDMDHENMFWYRQDPGLGLRLIYFSYDVKMKEKGDIPEGYSVSREKKERFSLILESASTNQTSMYLCASSRFLAGNTSTDTQYFGPGTRLTVL.

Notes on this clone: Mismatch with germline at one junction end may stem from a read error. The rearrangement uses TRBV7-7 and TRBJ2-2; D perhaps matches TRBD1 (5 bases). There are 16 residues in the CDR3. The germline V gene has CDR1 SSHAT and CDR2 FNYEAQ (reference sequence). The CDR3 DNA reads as TGTGCTAGCAGCTCTCTTCCAGGGATGGGCGCCGGGGAGCTGTTTTTT. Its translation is CASSSLPGMGAGELFF.

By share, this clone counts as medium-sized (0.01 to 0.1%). CDR3 protein: CAWSLGQGNYGYTF. CDR3 DNA: TGTGCCTGGAGTCTGGGACAGGGTAACTATGGCTACACCTTC. The J gene is TRBJ1-2, the V gene TRBV30, with 9 bases identical to TRBD1. Germline V gene sequence: CDR1 GTSNPN, CDR2 SVGIG (reference sequence). This CDR3 region has 14 residues. V gave up 2 bases and J gave up 1 base; unmatched junction bases: 2.

The CDR3 region is CASREGHYSGANVLTF. CDR3 in DNA: TGTGCCAGCAGAGAGGGCCATTACTCTGGGGCCAACGTCCTGACTTTC. The chain uses TRBV5-4 and TRBJ2-6; the D gene is possibly TRBD2 (5 bases). V lost 5 bases, J lost 0 bases, and 12 bases lay in between. The CDR3 sequence is 16 residues long. Germline assignment: CDR1 SGHNT and CDR2 YYREEE (reference sequence).

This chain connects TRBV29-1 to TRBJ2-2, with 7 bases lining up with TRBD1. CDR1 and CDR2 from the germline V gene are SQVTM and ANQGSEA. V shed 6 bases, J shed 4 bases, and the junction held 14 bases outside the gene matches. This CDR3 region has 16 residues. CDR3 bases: TGCAGCGTCGTTGACAGGGCCATAGGGAGCACCGGGGAGCTGTTTTTT. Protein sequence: CSVVDRAIGSTGELFF.

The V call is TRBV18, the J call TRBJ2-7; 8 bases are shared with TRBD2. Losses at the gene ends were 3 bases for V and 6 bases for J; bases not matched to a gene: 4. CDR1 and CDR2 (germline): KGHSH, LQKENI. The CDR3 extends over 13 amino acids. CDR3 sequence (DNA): TGTGCCAGCTCACCTAGCGGGGCGACCGAGCAGTACTTC. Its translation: CASSPSGATEQYF.

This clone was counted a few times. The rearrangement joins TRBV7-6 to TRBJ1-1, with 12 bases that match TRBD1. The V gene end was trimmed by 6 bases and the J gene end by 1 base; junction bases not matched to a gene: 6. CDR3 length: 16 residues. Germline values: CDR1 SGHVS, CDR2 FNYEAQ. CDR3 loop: CASSSGTGGPNTEAFF. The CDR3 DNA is TGTGCCAGCAGTTCCGGGACAGGGGGCCCGAACACTGAAGCTTTCTTT.

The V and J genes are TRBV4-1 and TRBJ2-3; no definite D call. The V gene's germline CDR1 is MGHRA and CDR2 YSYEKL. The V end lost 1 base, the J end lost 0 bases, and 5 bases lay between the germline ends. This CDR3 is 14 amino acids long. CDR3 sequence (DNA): TGCGCCAGCAGCCAAGTCTCTAGCACAGATACGCAGTATTTT. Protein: CASSQVSSTDTQYF.